A selection of T cell receptor beta chains follows, all from one sample in a study of cytomegalovirus exposure and HLA in healthy donors. Produced via immunoSEQ multiplex PCR; TCRdb's table is partial and in-frame only. This sample carries just over 70,000 clones, just under 75% of them seen once, and the ten largest clones take roughly 11%. Material for sequencing was PBMCs. Source of these receptors: a human donor in good health. Both conserved end residues are part of each CDR3. D genes are given only for firm matches. Clone size appears in some rows only: once, few, many, or a class for an expanded clone.

once	TRBD1	TRBV25-1	TRBJ2-1	TGTGCGACAGGGAATCCCTACAATGAGCAGTTCTTC	CATGNPYNEQFF
.	TRBD1	TRBV15	TRBJ1-3	TGTGCCACCAGCAGGGAACAGGGGTTTGGAAACACCATATATTTT	CATSREQGFGNTIYF
.	TRBD2	TRBV20-1	TRBJ2-1	TGCAGTGCTCAGGGCGGGAGGAGTCTGTTCTTC	CSAQGGRSLFF
.	.	TRBV30	TRBJ1-1	TGTGCCTGGAGTGTCGGCGGCGGAAACGCTGAAGCTTTCTTT	CAWSVGGGNAEAFF
few	TRBD2	TRBV4-2	TRBJ2-3	TGTGCCAGCAGCCAACCCGGGACTAGCGGGAGTTTCGGGGATGCAGATACGCAGTATTTT	CASSQPGTSGSFGDADTQYF
.	.	TRBV5-1	TRBJ2-1	TGCGCCAGCAGCTTAACAACAAATGAGCAGTTCTTC	CASSLTTNEQFF
.	TRBD2	TRBV4-1	TRBJ2-7	TGCGCCAGCAGCCAAGATACCAGCGGGAGGAGGAACGAGCAGTACTTC	CASSQDTSGRRNEQYF
.	TRBD1	TRBV6-6	TRBJ2-2	TGTGCCAGCAGTTACGTCGACAGGGGAACCGGGGAGCTGTTTTTT	CASSYVDRGTGELFF
.	.	TRBV5-1	TRBJ1-1	TGCGCCAGCAGCATCGATAGCGAAACTGAAGCTTTCTTT	CASSIDSETEAFF
.	TRBD2	TRBV7-2	TRBJ2-7	TGTGCCAGCAGCTCGCCTGCCGGGACTAGCCGTACGTACGAGCAGTACTTC	CASSSPAGTSRTYEQYF
.	.	TRBV30	TRBJ1-6	TGTGCCTGGTCTGGGGCCAGGGATGGGTCACCCCTCCACTTT	CAWSGARDGSPLHF
.	TRBD2	TRBV7-3	TRBJ2-1	TGTGCCAGCAGCGCGCTCTCCGGGACTAGCGGGAGGGGCCCCTACAATGAGCAGTTCTTC	CASSALSGTSGRGPYNEQFF
.	.	TRBV4-1	TRBJ2-3	TGCGCCAGCAGCCAGGAGGGGGCGGCCCGGGATACGCAGTATTTT	CASSQEGAARDTQYF
.	TRBD2	TRBV18	TRBJ2-7	TGTGCCAGCTCAATCGGACTAGCGGGCACCATCCACGAGCAGTACTTC	CASSIGLAGTIHEQYF